Listed here are 12 T cell receptor beta chains from one sample, sequenced in a study of T cells in Graves' hyperthyroidism and ophthalmopathy. The TCR beta CDR3 regions underwent amplification using RNA transcripts as the source. When the TCR CDR3 underwent first-round RT-PCR, the HTBI primer set was used. TCRdb reprocessed the multiplex PCR reads via MiXCR and lists one record per CDR3 protein. The repertoire includes around 760,000 distinct CDR3 sequences, roughly a third of them detected once, and 30% to 40% sits in the top ten. The sample consisted of blood. The receptors here all came from a woman between 35 and 50 years old with Graves' hyperthyroidism.

Worth noting for this clonotype: Given a much more abundant clone one base away, this may be a read error. The final CDR3 position lacks the conserved phenylalanine or tryptophan, pointing to a likely read error. V gene TRBV7-9 combines with J gene TRBJ1-1; D gene ambiguous. In germline, CDR1 is SEHNR, CDR2 FQNEAQ (reference sequence). The CDR3 consists of 12 residues. Trimming shortened V by 3 bases and J by 4 bases, and 6 bases separated the two germline ends. CDR3 sequence (DNA): TGTGCCAGCAGCTTGCCGGGCACTGAAGCTTTCCTT. Translating gives CASSLPGTEAFL.

The chain couples TRBV10-3 to TRBJ1-5, with 7 bases identical to TRBD1. The CDR3 consists of 14 residues. Trimming removed 6 bases from V and 2 bases from J; junction bases left unmatched: 4. From germline, CDR1 is ENHRY and CDR2 SYGVKD. The CDR3: CAISKGAGNQPQHF. The CDR3 nucleotides are TGTGCCATCAGCAAGGGGGCAGGCAATCAGCCCCAGCATTTT.

In this sample, this clonotype turned up once. The CDR3 end shows no conserved phenylalanine or tryptophan, and so a read error is likely. V usage is TRBV12-3 or TRBV12-4 and J usage is TRBJ2-7, with D unclear. The V end lost 1 base, the J end lost 3 bases, and 4 bases lay between the germline ends. This CDR3 has 12 amino acids. The CDR3 protein is CASSLGFYEQYL. The CDR3 DNA follows: TGTGCCAGCAGTTTAGGCTTCTACGAGCAGTACCTC.

This clonotype showed up just once. The chain links TRBV10-3 to TRBJ2-7, with D tentatively TRBD1 (5 bases). Trimming left V 6 bases short and J 6 bases short, with 9 bases between. CDR1 ENHRY and CDR2 SYGVKD come from the germline V gene. The CDR3 extends over 11 amino acids. The CDR3 sequence: CAIRADSEQYF. In DNA, the CDR3 is TGTGCCATCAGGGCCGACAGCGAGCAGTACTTC.

This clonotype was seen only once. V gene TRBV7-9 combines with J gene TRBJ2-7; D tentatively fits TRBD1 or TRBD2 (5 bases each). Per the germline V gene, CDR1 is SEHNR and CDR2 is FQNEAQ (reference sequence). With 3 bases removed from V and 6 bases from J, the gap between germline ends came to 18 bases. CDR3 length: 15 residues. The CDR3 DNA sequence: TGTGCCAGCAGCTTTGGCCCTACAGGACTCGGCGAGCAGTACTTC. Its protein product is CASSFGPTGLGEQYF.

This clonotype was observed a handful of times. The rearrangement uses TRBV4-1 and TRBJ2-7; TRBD2 is a possible D gene (5 bases). This CDR3 comprises 14 residues. V was cut by 3 bases and J by 4 bases, with 13 bases left in between. Germline CDR1 and CDR2: MGHRA and YSYEKL. CDR3: CASSHPGIRYEQYF. As DNA, the CDR3 is TGCGCCAGCAGCCATCCGGGGATTAGGTACGAGCAGTACTTC.

This clonotype was detected a few times. The chain has TRBV6-6 and TRBJ1-1; a weak D match, TRBD1 (5 bases). The CDR3 loop spans 15 amino acids. The germline gives CDR1 MNHNY, CDR2 SVGAGI (reference sequence). The V end lost 5 bases, the J end lost 1 base, and 14 bases lay between the germline ends. The CDR3 nucleotides are TGTGCCAGCAGTCCCATAGGGAGGGGGAACACTGAAGCTTTCTTT. As protein: CASSPIGRGNTEAFF.

The chain carries TRBV2 and TRBJ1-6; a possible D gene is TRBD1 (5 bases). Germline V CDR1 and CDR2: SNHLY, FYNNEI. The V and J ends lost 5 bases and 4 bases respectively, with 18 bases between them. CDR3 size: 17 residues. CDR3 sequence reads: CASSYKLIWGYNSPLHF. The CDR3, as DNA: TGTGCCAGCAGTTATAAGCTAATCTGGGGGTATAATTCACCCCTCCACTTT.

This clonotype has just a few counts. The rearrangement uses TRBV12-3 or TRBV12-4 and TRBJ2-5; D possibly matches TRBD1 or TRBD2 (6 bases each). The CDR3 length is 14 residues. Deletions cut 5 bases from V and 5 bases from J, with 15 bases between. The CDR3 coding sequence is TGTGCCAGCAGTCCGGGTGGGGGGCCGGAGACCCAGTACTTC. Translating gives CASSPGGGPETQYF.

The chain employs TRBV7-9 and TRBJ1-2; D possibly corresponds to TRBD1 (6 bases). The CDR3 totals 14 residues. V gave up 6 bases and J gave up 0 bases, with 11 bases separating them. CDR1 is SEHNR and CDR2 is FQNEAQ in the germline V gene (reference sequence). Here the CDR3 DNA reads TGTGCCAGCAGTTGGACAGCCTCTAACTATGGCTACACCTTC. Its translation: CASSWTASNYGYTF.

This sequence joins TRBV7-2 and TRBJ2-5; D is undetermined. Trimming took off 5 bases at V and 3 bases at J, with 16 bases between the two ends. CDR3 length: 15 amino acids. Looked up from germline, CDR1 is SGHTA and CDR2 is FQGNSA. CDR3 sequence reads: CASSHRAQTEETQYF. DNA of the CDR3: TGTGCCAGCAGCCACCGGGCCCAGACCGAAGAGACCCAGTACTTC. The full variable domain, completed using reference TRBV7-2 and TRBJ2-5, is GAGVSQSPSNKVTEKGKDVELRCDPISGHTALYWYRQSLGQGLEFLIYFQGNSAPDKSGLPSDRFSAERTGGSVSTLTIQRTQQEDSAVYLCASSHRAQTEETQYFGPGTRLLVL.

This clonotype was counted between two and nine times. The rearrangement joins TRBV25-1 to TRBJ2-2; D gene ambiguous. Germline V gene lookup returns CDR1 MGHDK and CDR2 SYGVNS. The CDR3 spans 12 residues. Trimming stripped 5 bases from V and 4 bases from J, with 5 bases between. CDR3 sequence reads: CASSYATGELFF. The CDR3 nucleotides read TGTGCCAGCAGTTATGCCACCGGGGAGCTGTTTTTT.